This TCR beta chain derives from a study of blood T cells in healthy people across ages. Then a second PCR, running about 6 to 12 cycles, was carried out with a sample-barcoded 5' primer and a J-beta primer mix. A tag from a template-switch adaptor with 12 random nucleotides marked each cDNA molecule. Each CDR3 protein gets one entry after TCRdb re-called the 5' RACE reads with MiXCR. The repertoire consists of approximately 1,100,000 distinct CDR3 sequences, with over 35% occurring once and the leading ten covering about 20%. This clonotype was detected a few times. This CDR3 is 12 amino acids long. Germline CDR1 and CDR2: SGHTA and FQGNSA.

The TCR was taken from a woman aged 55-70 years in good health. The specimen was blood. The chain combines TRBV7-2 with TRBJ2-5, with D perhaps matching TRBD2 (6 bases). The CDR3 nucleotides read TGTGCTTCGGGTCAGCCACTTCGGGAGCAGTACTTC. This gives the protein CASGQPLREQYF.